This T cell receptor beta chain derives from a study of CD8+ T cells in alopecia areata (dated by TCRdb to between 2018 and 2020). For context, the study as a whole: The treated patients, all with moderate-to-severe alopecia areata, were enrolled in an open-label pilot trial of oral tofacitinib given at 5 to 10 mg twice daily. For the treated patients, the SALT score, which quantifies what percentage of scalp surface area is affected, served as the measure of disease severity. The study used high-throughput TCRbeta sequencing to examine T cell clonal expansion in alopecia areata, in both the C3H/HeJ mouse model and human patients. Scalp tissue and sorted CD4+ and CD8+ peripheral blood T cells from patchy and totalis/universalis alopecia areata patients and from healthy controls were covered by human TCRbeta sequencing. TCRbeta CDR3 regions were amplified by immunoSEQ multiplex PCR with 35 Vbeta forward and 13 Jbeta reverse primers. Tofacitinib was administered for 6 to 18 months, and 6 months of follow-up off drug were then conducted to assess delayed response and recurrence. Scalp clonality was compared among normal scalp (n=4), patchy alopecia areata scalp (n=8), and alopecia totalis/universalis scalp (n=8). Biopsies were taken from tofacitinib-treated patients at baseline and again at 4 and 24 weeks into treatment, and several of those patients also had a later scalp biopsy. RNA was obtained with the PAXgene miRNA kit for fixed scalp, the miRNeasy kit for PBMCs, and the RNeasy kit for mouse skin.

The full study reports these points: Resident alphabeta T cells in normal human skin are also sequenced, complicating scalp TCR repertoire analysis, unlike mouse skin dominated by gammadelta T cells. Shared TCR sequences between patients were less evident than in mice, which may be partly attributable to HLA diversity in the patient population. During tofacitinib treatment, many expanded lesional clones stuck around in both scalp and blood, and this persistence may partly explain why relapse happens after treatment is stopped. Tofacitinib significantly lowered scalp clonality and the number of expanded CD8+ clones among the top 100 scalp clones. Because the treated cohort was small and had just a single nonresponder, larger studies are needed to establish links between baseline CD8+ expansion and response. Higher clonality and more expanded CD8+ clones were observed in lesional scalp than in normal scalp, particularly in alopecia totalis/universalis, a finding suggestive of antigenic drive.

As concerns this clone: Its cognate antigen has yet to be identified. Within one base of it there is no much larger clone, and no base qualities were kept.

Between the V and J ends, shortened by 5 bases and 4 bases respectively, the junction contains 18 bases. As encoded in the germline V gene (reference sequence), CDR1 is LNHDA while CDR2 is SQIVND. Its CDR3 holds 15 amino acids, cysteine through phenylalanine. CDR3 DNA only is kept here, 45 bases in frame from base 1. Explained via the paper, the time point label denotes: 20 to 30 weeks on oral tofacitinib. Reading the label with the study, this specimen's treatment or condition is: oral pan-JAK inhibitor, 5-10 mg twice daily. Lesional scalp punch biopsies and peripheral blood were collected from alopecia areata patients. PBMCs were separated by density centrifugation and stained for CD3, CD4 and CD8, after which CD4+ and CD8+ T cells were sorted on a FACSAria. The protocol used for the library was the immunoSEQ multiplex PCR assay. RNA was extracted from all samples and reverse transcribed into cDNA as template for TCR sequencing. SuperScript III was used for first-strand cDNA synthesis, primed with a 2:1 mix of oligo-dT and random hexamers. A synthetic immune receptor repertoire was used to assess amplification bias, and residual bias was removed computationally. The study's processing was this. Raw reads were preprocessed to remove errors, and CDR3 was defined according to IMGT conventions as the region from the conserved cysteine to phenylalanine. Clonality was computed as 1 minus the Shannon entropy, with the entropy normalized by log2 of the number of productive unique TCRs. Whether each scalp clone was CD4 or CD8 was inferred by checking scalp TCRbeta sequences against the CD4 and CD8 repertoires from sorted blood. TCRdb stores this immuneACCESS table with in-frame sequences only. Part of the clones is absent; in the studies checked, under half of the shortfall reflects unresolved V genes, and no reason is known for the rest. V and J calls and clone size are as listed in that table; D and trimming were resolved from the DNA. The sample table lists under 200,000 clones, 60% of them with a count of one. The ten biggest clones cover around 14% of the sample.

The material was CD4+ T cells sorted from blood, obtained at week 24, from a patient treated with tofacitinib. Recombination connected TRBV19 to TRBJ2-7, with the D gene possibly TRBD1 or TRBD2, each one fitting 6 bases. This receptor was taken from a human donor with alopecia areata. The CDR3 amino acid sequence is: CASSSGGTSQYEQYF. The nucleotide sequence reads TGTGCCAGTAGTTCTGGGGGGACAAGCCAGTACGAGCAGTACTTC.